The source of this T cell receptor (beta chain) is a study of shared clonotypes between healthy human individuals. Background on the study: Contributing individuals were two females and three males aged 18 to 49. Whole-study findings and limits: Researchers found naive subsets generally carried larger estimated richness than memory subsets.

For this clone: Its antigen remains unidentified.

The CDR3 spans 17 residues. The germline V gene encodes CDR1 MGHRA and CDR2 YSYEKL. Trimming at V came to 1 base and at J to 3 bases, leaving 9 bases not matched to a gene. At a deep level, the assay was run. On sorted subsets, replicate PCRs used roughly 220 ng DNA, or 25,000 to 35,000 T cell genomes. Profiled with immunoSEQ multiplex PCR; TCRdb holds only in-frame clones, not every one. The data contain about 2.4 million clones, around nine tenths of them seen just once; the ten biggest clones take up roughly 0.13%. Specimen: naive CD4+ T cells sorted from blood. Subset given: CD45RA+ positively selected. The TCR comes from a man between 18 and 29 years old in good health. V gene TRBV4-1 combines with J gene TRBJ1-5; TRBD1 agrees at 7 bases. CDR3 protein: CASSQGPGQTFNQPQHF. In nucleotides, the CDR3 is TGCGCCAGCAGCCAAGGGCCGGGACAGACGTTCAATCAGCCCCAGCATTTT.